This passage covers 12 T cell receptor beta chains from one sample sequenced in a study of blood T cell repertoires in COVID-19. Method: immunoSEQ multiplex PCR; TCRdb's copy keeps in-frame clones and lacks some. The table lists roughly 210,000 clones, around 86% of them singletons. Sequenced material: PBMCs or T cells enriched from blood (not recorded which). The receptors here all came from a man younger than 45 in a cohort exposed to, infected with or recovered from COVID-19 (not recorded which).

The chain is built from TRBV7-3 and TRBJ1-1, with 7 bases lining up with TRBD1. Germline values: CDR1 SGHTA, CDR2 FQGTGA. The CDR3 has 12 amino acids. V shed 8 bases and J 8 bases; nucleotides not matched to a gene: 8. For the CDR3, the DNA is TGTGCCAGCGGAGCGGAGACAGGGGAAGCTTTCTTT. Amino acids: CASGAETGEAFF.

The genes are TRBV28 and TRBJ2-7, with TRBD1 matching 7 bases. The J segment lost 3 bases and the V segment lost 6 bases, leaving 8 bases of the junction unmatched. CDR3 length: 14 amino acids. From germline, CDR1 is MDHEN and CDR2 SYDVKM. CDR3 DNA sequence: TGTGCCAGCAGGGACATGGGGACAGACTACGAGCAGTACTTC. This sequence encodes CASRDMGTDYEQYF. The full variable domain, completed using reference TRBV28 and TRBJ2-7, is DVKVTQSSRYLVKRTGEKVFLECVQDMDHENMFWYRQDPGLGLRLIYFSYDVKMKEKGDIPEGYSVSREKKERFSLILESASTNQTSMYLCASRDMGTDYEQYFGPGTRLTVT.

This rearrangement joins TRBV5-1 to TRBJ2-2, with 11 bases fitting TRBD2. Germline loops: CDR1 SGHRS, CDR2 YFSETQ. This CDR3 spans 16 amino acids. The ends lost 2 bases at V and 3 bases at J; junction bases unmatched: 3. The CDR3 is CASSFLGLADTGELFF. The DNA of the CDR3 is TGCGCCAGCAGCTTCTTGGGACTAGCGGACACCGGGGAGCTGTTTTTT.

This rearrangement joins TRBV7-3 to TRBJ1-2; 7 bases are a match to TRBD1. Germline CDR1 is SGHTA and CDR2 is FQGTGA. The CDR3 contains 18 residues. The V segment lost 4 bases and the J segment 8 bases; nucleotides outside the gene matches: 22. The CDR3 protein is CASSSAPTGGTALRGYTF. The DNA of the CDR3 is TGTGCCAGCAGCTCTGCCCCCACCGGCGGGACAGCCCTGCGAGGCTACACCTTC.

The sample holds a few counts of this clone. The DNA for the CDR3 is TGTGCCAGCAGTGCGGACAGGGCAGATGGCTACACCTTC. This encodes CASSADRADGYTF. The V and J genes are TRBV2 and TRBJ1-2; TRBD1 matches at 8 bases. After removal of 4 bases from V and 6 bases from J, the junction contained 4 bases not matched to a gene. This CDR3 contains 13 residues. The germline V gene has CDR1 SNHLY and CDR2 FYNNEI.

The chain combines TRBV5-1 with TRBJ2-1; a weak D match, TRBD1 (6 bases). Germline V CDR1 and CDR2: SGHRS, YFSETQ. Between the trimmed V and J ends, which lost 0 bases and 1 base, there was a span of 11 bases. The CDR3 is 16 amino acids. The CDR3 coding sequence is TGCGCCAGCAGCTTGGAACTAGACAGGTCCTACAATGAGCAGTTCTTC. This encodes CASSLELDRSYNEQFF.

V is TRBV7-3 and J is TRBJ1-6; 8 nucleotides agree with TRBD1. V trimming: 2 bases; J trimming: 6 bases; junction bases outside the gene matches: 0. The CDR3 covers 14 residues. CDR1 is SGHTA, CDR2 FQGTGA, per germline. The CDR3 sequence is CASSLQGANSPLHF. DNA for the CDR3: TGTGCCAGCAGCTTACAGGGGGCTAATTCACCCCTCCACTTT.

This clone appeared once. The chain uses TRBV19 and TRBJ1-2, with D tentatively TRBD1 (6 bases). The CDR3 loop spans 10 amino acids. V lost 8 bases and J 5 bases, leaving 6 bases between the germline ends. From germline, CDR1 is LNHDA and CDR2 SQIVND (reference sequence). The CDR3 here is CASGTYGYTF. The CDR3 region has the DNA TGTGCCAGTGGGACATATGGCTACACCTTC.

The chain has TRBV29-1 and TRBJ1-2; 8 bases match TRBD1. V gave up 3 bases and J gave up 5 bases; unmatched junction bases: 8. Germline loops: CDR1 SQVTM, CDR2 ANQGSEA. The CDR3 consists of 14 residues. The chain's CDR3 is CSVEVRGREYGYTF. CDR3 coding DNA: TGCAGCGTTGAGGTCAGGGGGCGCGAATATGGCTACACCTTC. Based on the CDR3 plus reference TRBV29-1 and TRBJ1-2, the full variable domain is SAVISQKPSRDICQRGTSLTIQCQVDSQVTMMFWYRQQPGQSLTLIATANQGSEATYESGFVIDKFPISRPNLTFSTLTVSNMSPEDSSIYLCSVEVRGREYGYTFGSGTRLTVV.

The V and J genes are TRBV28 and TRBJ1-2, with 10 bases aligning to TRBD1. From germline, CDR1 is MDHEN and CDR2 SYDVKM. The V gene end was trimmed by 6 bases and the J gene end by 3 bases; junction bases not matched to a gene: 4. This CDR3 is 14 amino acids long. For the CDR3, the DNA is TGTGCCAGCAGCTCCGGGACAGGGGACTATGGCTACACCTTC. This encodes CASSSGTGDYGYTF.

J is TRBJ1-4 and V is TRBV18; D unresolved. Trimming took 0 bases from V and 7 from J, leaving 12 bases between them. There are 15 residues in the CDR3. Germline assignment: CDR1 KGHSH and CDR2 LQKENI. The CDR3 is CASSPPEVWSEKLFF. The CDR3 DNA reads TGTGCCAGCTCACCACCTGAGGTCTGGAGTGAAAAACTGTTTTTT. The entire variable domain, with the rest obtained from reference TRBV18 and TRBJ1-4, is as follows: NAGVMQNPRHLVRRRGQEARLRCSPMKGHSHVYWYRQLPEEGLKFMVYLQKENIIDESGMPKERFSAEFPKEGPSILRIQQVVRGDSAAYFCASSPPEVWSEKLFFGSGTQLSVL.

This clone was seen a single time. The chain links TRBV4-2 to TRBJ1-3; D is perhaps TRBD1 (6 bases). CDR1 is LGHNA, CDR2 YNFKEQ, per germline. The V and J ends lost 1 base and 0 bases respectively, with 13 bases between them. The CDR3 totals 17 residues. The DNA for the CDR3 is TGTGCCAGCAGCCAAGCGTCAGGGGAGAGCTCTGGAAACACCATATATTTT. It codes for CASSQASGESSGNTIYF.